Sequencing of this TCR beta chain was carried out in a study of blood T cell repertoires in COVID-19 (dated by TCRdb to about 2020). For the wider study: Samples covering the acute and convalescent phases of COVID-19 were provided by collaborators in the United States, Italy and Spain. The repertoires were released in a freely available public database meant as a resource for research on the immune response to SARS-CoV-2. The samples were drawn from two sources: the first 160 participants of the ongoing ImmuneRACE study, and about 1,300 subjects contributed by 6 global collaborators. The material from the prospective study consisted of cDNA or gDNA derived from T cells, B-cell-depleted T cells, or PBMCs. Subjects who had been exposed to COVID-19, were actively infected with it, or had recovered from it provided the deeply sampled blood TCRbeta repertoires that made up the dataset. A de-identified subject ID, COVID-19 status, age in years and sex were almost always included in the sample metadata. Where available, HLA class I and class II types were obtained from metadata supplied by the sample provider rather than from assay-based typing.

Collaborating institutions collected whole blood in K2EDTA tubes following their own protocols. For TCRbeta analysis, collaborator samples were shipped as frozen whole blood, as isolated PBMCs, or as DNA extracted from either sample type. Points on this clone: Its antigen remains undetermined. It has no much larger one-base neighbor in the sample; base qualities were not kept. This sample includes further DNA sequences coding for the same CDR3.

Paper-wide results and their limitations: The amount of clinical and demographic metadata varied by source and participant and was provided uncurated.

TCRbeta CDR3 regions were amplified from genomic DNA using the immunoSEQ Assay, a bias-controlled multiplex PCR. As for the authors' bioinformatics: Nucleated cell counts per sample were estimated from amplification of reference gene primers within the assay. To quantify the absolute abundance of each unique TCRbeta CDR3 rearrangement, sequence reads were collapsed and filtered. Productive Simpson clonality was computed per sample as the square root of Simpson's diversity index over productive rearrangements. TCRdb limited this immuneACCESS table to in-frame rearrangements with V and J called. A share of clones is missing; checked studies link under half to unresolved V genes, and the rest is unexplained. V, J and clone size derive from that table, while D and trimming were established from the DNA sequence. The sample table lists some 50,000 clones, about 89% of them with a count of one. The ten largest clones represent approximately 6% of the sample.

This TCR derives from a man in his 70s with active COVID-19. Sequenced: peripheral blood.

The DNA sequence is as follows: TGTGCCAGCAGCTTAGGTCCACTTCTCGACGAGCAGTACTTC. This gives the protein CASSLGPLLDEQYF. The chain is assembled from TRBV11-2 and TRBJ2-7, with the D gene uncertain. From the germline V gene, CDR1 is SGHAT and CDR2 is FQNNGV. V is cut by 1 base and J by 5 bases, and the space between the germline ends is 12 bases. The CDR3 goes from the cysteine to the phenylalanine over 14 residues. Only the CDR3 DNA stays, 42 bases, in frame from base 1.